This T cell receptor (beta chain) was sequenced in a study of T cells in Graves' hyperthyroidism and ophthalmopathy (dated by TCRdb to between 2018 and 2021). General notes on the study: Peripheral blood samples were taken at the time of initial diagnosis, prior to any treatment. A discovery cohort of around 98 patients, 43 with Graves' ophthalmopathy and fewer than 65 with stable Graves' hyperthyroidism, was used to find distinguishing TCR V-J signatures. Prospective prediction of ophthalmopathy was tested in an independent validation cohort consisting of 18 to 20 hyperthyroidism patients and more than 15 patients who later progressed to ophthalmopathy. The approximately 100 discovery patients were divided at random into training and test sets in a 7:3 ratio. Thyroid tissue and blood T-cell repertoires from roughly 6 Graves' hyperthyroidism patients were also compared in the study. Following sampling, methimazole starting at 30 mg daily was given to hyperthyroidism patients, and high-dose intravenous methylprednisolone was given to ophthalmopathy patients. The paper describes TCR Vbeta CDR3 sequencing of about 140 peripheral blood samples, made up of 43 ophthalmopathy patients, 70 to 80 hyperthyroidism patients and 17 progressor patients.

In this sample, this clonotype turned up many times. It has no known antigen specificity. Base qualities were left out, and no much larger clone turns up one base away. V was cut back by 3 bases and J by 4 bases, leaving a gap of 18 bases between them. The CDR3, from cysteine to phenylalanine, totals 16 residues. The CDR3 DNA has 48 bases and is translated from base 1. Looking up the germline V gene yields CDR1 SGHTA and CDR2 FQGNSA. Amplification of TCR beta CDR3 regions was carried out from RNA transcripts. For the first round of RT-PCR on the TCR CDR3, the HTBI primer set was used together with the Qiagen OneStep RT-PCR kit. Libraries were constructed in a second round of multiplex PCR, after which size selection and purification were performed. Sequencing of the libraries was done on an Illumina HiSeq2000 using paired-end 100 bp reads. The authors processed their data as follows. SOAPnuke was used to process the raw data, with reads discarded if the reads contained adapters or uncalled bases, had a mean Phred below 15, or lacked an exact constant-primer or identifier match. High-quality paired reads were merged using COPE v1.2.5, and each unique nucleotide sequence was defined as a clonotype. MiTCR v1.1 was used to align the clonotypes against IMGT TRBV, TRBD and TRBJ reference segments. The analysis included only V-J combinations with a frequency above 0.0001, which together covered 99.2% of the repertoires. The TCS score was defined as F50 (clonal expansion) divided by E x V (chaos), with BLOSUM62-based TCRdist calculated between CDR3 peptides within each V-J. Welch's t-statistics and random forest reduced roughly 500 V-J features to 13, which were used in a naive Bayes classifier (R e1071). The public reads were quality trimmed at Q25 with fastp and then assembled into clones with MiXCR by TCRdb, keeping productive beta chains. Rows matching on CDR3 protein sequence are summarized as one entry with the most common DNA and genes. For this entry, the V and J calls and clone size follow TCRdb and not the study's own pipeline. This sample lists about 640,000 distinct CDR3 sequences; about a fifth were detected once. More than 30% of the sample rests with the top ten.

Overall study results and their limits: Sample size was not statistically predetermined, and blinding of investigators to group allocation was not performed. Most expanded thyroid clonotypes (frequency above 0.001) were also detected in blood, a finding suggesting that blood repertoires may reflect thyroid immune responses. In validation, the model predicted progression to ophthalmopathy a median of about 6.5 months before onset, with roughly 70% sensitivity and about 72% specificity. Ophthalmopathy was separated from stable hyperthyroidism by a 13 V-J signature model, with 85% to 90% sensitivity and about 81% specificity obtained in cross-validation and 80%/75% obtained in testing.

Moderately to severely active disease, a Clinical Activity Score of at least 3, a NOSPECS grade of at least 4, and a duration under 3 months were present in ophthalmopathy patients. Any patient with an uncontrolled infection, another autoimmune disease, pregnancy or lactation was excluded. Diagnoses were based on clinical symptoms, serum thyroxine and TRAb, thyroid ultrasound and orbital computed tomography. Ficoll-Paque density gradient centrifugation was used to isolate PBMCs from under 11 ml of fresh peripheral blood. Trizol reagent was used to extract total RNA, and RNA quality was then checked on an Agilent 2100 Bioanalyzer.

This TCR was recovered from a man aged 25-45 years with Graves' ophthalmopathy. The V gene is TRBV7-2 and the J gene is TRBJ1-1; no D gene call is confident. Input material: blood. The CDR3 reads CASSFTGVGAATEAFF. The DNA sequence is TGTGCCAGCAGCTTTACCGGGGTTGGCGCGGCCACTGAAGCTTTCTTT.